This entry concerns a single TCR beta chain. The table came from immunoSEQ multiplex PCR; TCRdb's copy has only in-frame clones and leaves some out. The sample has about 26,000 clones; 83% are singletons. Systemic immunosuppression or a history of autoimmune disease excluded patients. This entry comes from a study of OX40 agonist ivuxolimab in advanced cancers. As for the study in general: Hepatocellular carcinoma, melanoma, renal cell or head and neck cancer was diagnosed in the dose-escalation patients. Averaging roughly 60 years in age, with a range of roughly 20 to 90, the cohort was around 87% male. Partial responses occurred in three patients (one hepatocellular carcinoma, two cutaneous melanoma).

This TCR came from an adult with an advanced solid tumor such as melanoma, head and neck, liver or kidney cancer. The specimen comprised CD4+ or CD8+ T cells sorted from blood, sampled in a trial of the OX40 agonist ivuxolimab.

CDR3 DNA: TGTGCCAGCAGCTCCCTTTCTGATACGCAGTATTTT. Its protein is CASSSLSDTQYF. V is TRBV5-6 and J is TRBJ2-3; D not resolved. This CDR3 spans 12 amino acids. Trimming shortened V by 3 bases and J by 6 bases, and 8 bases separated the two germline ends. Germline V gene data show CDR1 as SGHDT and CDR2 as YYEEEE.